At least ten counts were recorded for the clone carrying this TCR beta chain. The antigen is unknown. These data originate in a study of CD8 T cells in ankylosing spondylitis. Study-wide findings and caveats: Matched synovial fluid from ankylosing spondylitis patients was reported to be enriched for disease-linked clones.

The trim removed 3 bases at V and 3 bases at J, leaving 2 bases unmatched. This CDR3 is 15 amino acids long. Each CDR3 protein gets one entry after TCRdb re-called the 5' RACE reads with MiXCR. The sample has around 250,000 distinct CDR3 sequences, 15% to 20% seen once. This clonotype originated in a male donor with ankylosing spondylitis or in good health (not recorded which). The chain recombines TRBV12-3 or TRBV12-4 with TRBJ2-1; 10 nucleotides match TRBD2. Input material: blood, either unsorted or a sorted T cell fraction (not recorded which). The CDR3 DNA is TGTGCCAGCAGTTTTACTAGCGGGGTCTACAATGAGCAGTTCTTC. Residues: CASSFTSGVYNEQFF.